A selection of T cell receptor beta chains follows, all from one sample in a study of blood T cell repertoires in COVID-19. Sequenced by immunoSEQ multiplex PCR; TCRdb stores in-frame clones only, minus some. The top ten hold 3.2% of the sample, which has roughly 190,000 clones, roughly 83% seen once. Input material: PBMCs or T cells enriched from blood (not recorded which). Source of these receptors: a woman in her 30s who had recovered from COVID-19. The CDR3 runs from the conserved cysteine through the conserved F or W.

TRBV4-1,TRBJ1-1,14,CASSTDRLNTEAFF
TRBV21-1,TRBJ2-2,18,CASSTAGQVWLESGELFF
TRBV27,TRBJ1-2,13,CASRLRENYGYTF
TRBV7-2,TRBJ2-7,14,CASSPKRSSYEQYF
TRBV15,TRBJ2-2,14,CATSVRIHTGELFF
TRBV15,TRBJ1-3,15,CATSSRRSAGNTIYF
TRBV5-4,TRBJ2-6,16,CASSLFSGIEANVLTF
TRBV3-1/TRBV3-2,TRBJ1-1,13,CATTYRGREEAFF
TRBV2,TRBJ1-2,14,CASSREGANYGYTF
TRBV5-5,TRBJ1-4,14,CASSVVSTNEKLFF
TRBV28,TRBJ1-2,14,CASSPETPYYGYTF
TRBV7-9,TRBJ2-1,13,CASSPSSYNEQFF
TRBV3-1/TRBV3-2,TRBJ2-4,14,CASSLGGAGNIQYF
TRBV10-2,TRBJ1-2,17,CASSESPLGEEEYGYTF
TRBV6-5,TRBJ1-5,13,CASWTDRRQPQHF
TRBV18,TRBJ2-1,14,CASSPRLQDNEQFF
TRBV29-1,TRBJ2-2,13,CSARTGGVGELFF
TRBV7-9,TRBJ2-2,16,CASSVRFGMNTGELFF
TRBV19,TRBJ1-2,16,CATKDDRSLLREGYTF
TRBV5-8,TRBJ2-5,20,CASRQTRAGVSKAGVETQYF
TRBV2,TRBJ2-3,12,CASSLTTDTQYF
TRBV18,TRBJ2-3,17,CASSPPSLAGGTDTQYF
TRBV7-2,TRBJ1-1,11,CASSPNREAFF
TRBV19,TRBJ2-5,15,CASSPGRGLQETQYF
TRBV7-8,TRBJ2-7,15,CASSQRQGRTYEQYF
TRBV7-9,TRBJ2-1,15,CASSPRLRLNDEQFF
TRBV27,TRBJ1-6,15,CATKDRSSYNSPLHF
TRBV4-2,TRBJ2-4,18,CASSQDLGTSGSKNIQYF
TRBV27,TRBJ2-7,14,CASSMGTGNYEQYF
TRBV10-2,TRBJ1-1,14,CASSVWGERTEAFF
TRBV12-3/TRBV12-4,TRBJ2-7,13,CASSLVGSGEQYF
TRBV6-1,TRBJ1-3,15,CASSEGGGSGNTIYF
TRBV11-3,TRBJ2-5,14,CASSSGEGEETQYF
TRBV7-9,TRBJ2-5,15,CASSLDHGGGETQYF
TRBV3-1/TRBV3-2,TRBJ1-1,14,CASSAGQANTEAFF
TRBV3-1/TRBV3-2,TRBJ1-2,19,CASSQNEEGGLGRRYGYTF
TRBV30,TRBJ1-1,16,CAWSVAGVLLNTEAFF
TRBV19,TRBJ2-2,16,CASSIAGGTHTGELFF
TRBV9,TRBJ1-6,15,CASSATEKPTSPLHF
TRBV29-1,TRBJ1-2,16,CSVELLGGESFYGYTF
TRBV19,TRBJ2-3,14,CASSNRLAPDTQYF
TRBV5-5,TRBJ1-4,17,CASSLRTRQATNEKLFF
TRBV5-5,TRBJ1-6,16,CASSPRSDSTHSPLHF
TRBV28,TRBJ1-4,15,CASSSRTGLFEKLFF
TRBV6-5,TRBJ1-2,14,CASRDRDSSYGYTF
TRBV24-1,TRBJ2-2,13,CATRQGPAGELFF
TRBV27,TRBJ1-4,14,CASSSPGRGEKLFF
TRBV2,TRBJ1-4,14,CASRVRDTHEKLFF
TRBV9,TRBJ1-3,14,CASGQFGSGNTIYF
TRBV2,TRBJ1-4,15,CASSEGSRGNEKLFF
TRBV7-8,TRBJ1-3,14,CASSPRSRGNTIYF